The T cell receptor (beta chain) described here comes from a study of response to subunit inactivated influenza vaccine (dated by TCRdb to about 2018). A note on the overall study: Deep quantitative profiling of the T cell receptor repertoire was used in the study to follow responses to a trivalent subunit inactivated influenza vaccine. Here is what the overall study found, with its caveats: The authors proposed that each seasonal influenza vaccination may bring in only a limited number of new T cells.

The CDR3 covers 13 residues, taking in both the cysteine and the phenylalanine. Only the CDR3 part of the read is kept: 39 bases, read in frame from the first base. Deletion took 1 base off V and 3 bases off J, with a span of 7 bases between the germline ends. The germline V gene (reference sequence) gives CDR1 as GTSNPN and CDR2 as SVGIG. Library construction relied on RT-PCR. Data came from an Illumina HiSeq 2500. Clones were called with MiXCR by TCRdb after fastp trimmed the public reads at Q25, and only in-frame beta chains were retained. Rows matching on CDR3 protein sequence are summarized as one entry with the most common DNA and genes. Across this sample there are hundreds of thousands of distinct CDR3 sequences, with 12% to 15% seen only once. About 7.4% of the sample lies in the top ten. About this clonotype itself: It lacks a known antigen. Base qualities are missing; no much larger clone stands one base away.

The sample consisted of PBMCs from blood, taken around two weeks before vaccination. The receptor was derived from a man over 45 who received an inactivated influenza vaccine. Donor details come from another sample of the same person, matched by shared clones. The chain is assembled from TRBV30 and TRBJ2-4; confidence is insufficient to name the D gene. This receptor carries the CDR3 CAWSGLIKNIQYF. The nucleotides are TGTGCCTGGAGTGGTTTAATCAAAAACATTCAGTACTTC.